In its sample, the clone carrying this T cell receptor (beta chain) was seen a few times. V lost 3 bases to trimming and J lost 2 bases, with 15 bases between them. CDR1 LGHNA and CDR2 YNFKEQ come from the germline V gene. This CDR3 spans 16 amino acids. The data belong to a study of cytotoxic CD8 clonotypes in ibrutinib-treated CLL. Method: immunoSEQ multiplex PCR; TCRdb's copy keeps in-frame clones and lacks some. Of over 150,000 clones in the sample, 72% are singletons; the top ten hold about an eighth. The chain uses TRBV4-2 and TRBJ2-3; no definite D call. The source is a human donor with chronic lymphocytic leukemia. Sample: PBMCs, taken after 24 months of ibrutinib treatment. CDR3 DNA: TGTGCCAGCAGCCATGAAGCCATGCGGTTCACAGATACGCAGTATTTT. Translated, it gives CASSHEAMRFTDTQYF.